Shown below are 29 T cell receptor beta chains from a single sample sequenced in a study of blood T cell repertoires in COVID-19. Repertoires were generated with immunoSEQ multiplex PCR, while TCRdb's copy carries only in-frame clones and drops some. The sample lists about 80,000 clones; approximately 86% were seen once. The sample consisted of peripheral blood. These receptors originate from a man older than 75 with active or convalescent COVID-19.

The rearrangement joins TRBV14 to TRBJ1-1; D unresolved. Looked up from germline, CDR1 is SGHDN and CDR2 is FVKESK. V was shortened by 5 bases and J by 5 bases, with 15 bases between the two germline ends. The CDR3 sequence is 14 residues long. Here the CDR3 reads CASSTRRSGTEAFF. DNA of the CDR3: TGTGCCAGCAGCACCCGACGTTCGGGGACTGAAGCTTTCTTT.

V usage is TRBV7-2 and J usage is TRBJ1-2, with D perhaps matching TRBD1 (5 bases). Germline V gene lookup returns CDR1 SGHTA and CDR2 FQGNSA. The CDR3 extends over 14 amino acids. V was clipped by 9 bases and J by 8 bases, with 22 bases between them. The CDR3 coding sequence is TGTGCCAGGCATAACACGGGCAGGGTGGAAGGCTACACCTTC. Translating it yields CARHNTGRVEGYTF.

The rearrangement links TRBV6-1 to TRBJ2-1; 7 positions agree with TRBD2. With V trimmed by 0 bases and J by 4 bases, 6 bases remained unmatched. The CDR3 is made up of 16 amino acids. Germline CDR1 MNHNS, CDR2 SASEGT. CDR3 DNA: TGTGCCAGCAGTGAAGCGCGGGCGGGAGCATACAATGAGCAGTTCTTC. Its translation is CASSEARAGAYNEQFF.

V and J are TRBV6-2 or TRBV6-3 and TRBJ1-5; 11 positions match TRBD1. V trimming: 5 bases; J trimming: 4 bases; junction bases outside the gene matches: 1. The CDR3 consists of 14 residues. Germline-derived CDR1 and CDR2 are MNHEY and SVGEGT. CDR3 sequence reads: CASSGTGGNQPQHF. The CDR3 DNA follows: TGTGCCAGCAGTGGGACAGGGGGTAATCAGCCCCAGCATTTT.

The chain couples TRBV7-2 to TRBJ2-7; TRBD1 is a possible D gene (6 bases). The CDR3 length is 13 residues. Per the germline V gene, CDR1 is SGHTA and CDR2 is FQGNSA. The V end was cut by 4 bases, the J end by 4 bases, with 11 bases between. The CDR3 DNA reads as TGTGCCAGCAGCTATCAGGGGATTTACGAGCAGTACGTC. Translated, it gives CASSYQGIYEQYV.

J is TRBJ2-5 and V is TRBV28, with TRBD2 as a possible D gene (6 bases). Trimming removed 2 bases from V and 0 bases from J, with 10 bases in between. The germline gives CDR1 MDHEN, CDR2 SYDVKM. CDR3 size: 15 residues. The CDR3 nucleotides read TGTGCCAGCAGTTTAGGGGGGTTTTACCAAGAGACCCAGTACTTC. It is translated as CASSLGGFYQETQYF. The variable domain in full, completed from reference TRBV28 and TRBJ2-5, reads DVKVTQSSRYLVKRTGEKVFLECVQDMDHENMFWYRQDPGLGLRLIYFSYDVKMKEKGDIPEGYSVSREKKERFSLILESASTNQTSMYLCASSLGGFYQETQYFGPGTRLLVL.

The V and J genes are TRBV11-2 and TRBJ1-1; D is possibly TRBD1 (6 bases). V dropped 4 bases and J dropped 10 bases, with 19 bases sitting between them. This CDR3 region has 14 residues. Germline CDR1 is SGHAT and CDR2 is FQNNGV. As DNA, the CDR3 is TGTGCCAGCAGCTCGGAGAACAGGGTTTTGGGAGCTTTCTTT. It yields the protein CASSSENRVLGAFF.

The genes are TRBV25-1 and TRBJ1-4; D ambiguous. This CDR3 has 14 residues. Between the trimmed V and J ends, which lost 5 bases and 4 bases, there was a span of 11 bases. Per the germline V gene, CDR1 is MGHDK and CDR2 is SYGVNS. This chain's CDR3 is CASSKSGVNEKLFF. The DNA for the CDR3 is TGTGCCAGCAGTAAATCGGGAGTTAATGAAAAACTGTTTTTT.

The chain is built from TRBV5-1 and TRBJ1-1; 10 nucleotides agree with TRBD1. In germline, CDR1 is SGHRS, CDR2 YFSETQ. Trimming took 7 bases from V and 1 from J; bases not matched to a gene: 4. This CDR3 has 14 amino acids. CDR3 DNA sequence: TGCGCCAGCCGGGACAGGGGTCGGAACACTGAAGCTTTCTTT. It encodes CASRDRGRNTEAFF.

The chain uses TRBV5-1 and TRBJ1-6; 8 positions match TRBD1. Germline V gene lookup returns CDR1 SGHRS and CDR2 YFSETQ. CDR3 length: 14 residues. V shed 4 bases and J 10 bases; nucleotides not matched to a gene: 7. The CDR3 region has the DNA TGCGCCAGCAGCCTTGACAGGGGAGGATCACCCCTCCACTTT. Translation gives CASSLDRGGSPLHF.

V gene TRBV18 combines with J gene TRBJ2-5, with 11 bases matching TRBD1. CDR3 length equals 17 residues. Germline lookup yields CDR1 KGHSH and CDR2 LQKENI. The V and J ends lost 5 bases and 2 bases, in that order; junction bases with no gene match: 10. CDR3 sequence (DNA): TGTGCCAGCTCAACCCTCGAGGACAGGGGGCGTCAAGAGACCCAGTACTTC. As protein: CASSTLEDRGRQETQYF. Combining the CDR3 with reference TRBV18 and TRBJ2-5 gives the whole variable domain NAGVMQNPRHLVRRRGQEARLRCSPMKGHSHVYWYRQLPEEGLKFMVYLQKENIIDESGMPKERFSAEFPKEGPSILRIQQVVRGDSAAYFCASSTLEDRGRQETQYFGPGTRLLVL.

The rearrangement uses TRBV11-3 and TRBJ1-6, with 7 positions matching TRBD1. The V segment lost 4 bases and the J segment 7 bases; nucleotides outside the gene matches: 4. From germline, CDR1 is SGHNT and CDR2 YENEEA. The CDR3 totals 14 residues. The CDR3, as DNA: TGTGCCAGCAGCTACAGGGGAAGGAATTCACCCCTCCACTTT. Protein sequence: CASSYRGRNSPLHF.

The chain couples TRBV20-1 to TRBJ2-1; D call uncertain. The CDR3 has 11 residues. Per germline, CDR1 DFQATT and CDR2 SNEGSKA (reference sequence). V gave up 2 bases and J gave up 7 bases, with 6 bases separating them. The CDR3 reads CSARLRNEQFF. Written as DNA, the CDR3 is TGCAGTGCTAGACTAAGAAATGAGCAGTTCTTC.

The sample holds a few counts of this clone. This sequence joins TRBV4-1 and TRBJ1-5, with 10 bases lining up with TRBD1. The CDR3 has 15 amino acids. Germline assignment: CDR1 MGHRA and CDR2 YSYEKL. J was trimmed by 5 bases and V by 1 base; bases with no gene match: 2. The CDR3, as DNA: TGCGCCAGCAGCCAAGGGGACAGGGGTCATCAGCCCCAGCATTTT. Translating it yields CASSQGDRGHQPQHF.

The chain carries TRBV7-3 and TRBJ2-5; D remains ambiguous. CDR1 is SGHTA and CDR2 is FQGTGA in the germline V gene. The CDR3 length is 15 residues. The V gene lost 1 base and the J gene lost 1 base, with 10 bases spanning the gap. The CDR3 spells CASSLSSSRQETQYF. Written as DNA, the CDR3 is TGTGCCAGCAGCTTAAGTTCCAGTCGCCAAGAGACCCAGTACTTC.

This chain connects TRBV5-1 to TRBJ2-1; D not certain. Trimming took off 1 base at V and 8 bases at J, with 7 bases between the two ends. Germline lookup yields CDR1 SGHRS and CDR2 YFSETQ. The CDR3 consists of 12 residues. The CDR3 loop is CASSLLFDEQFF. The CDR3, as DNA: TGCGCCAGCAGCTTGCTTTTCGATGAGCAGTTCTTC.

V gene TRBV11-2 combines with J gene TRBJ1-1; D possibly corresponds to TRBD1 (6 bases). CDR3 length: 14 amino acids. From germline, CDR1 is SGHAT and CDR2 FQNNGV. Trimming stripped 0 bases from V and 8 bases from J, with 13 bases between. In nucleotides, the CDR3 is TGTGCCAGCAGCTTAGAGCGGCAGGGGTTAGAAGCTTTCTTT. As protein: CASSLERQGLEAFF.

The CDR3 region has the DNA TGTGCCAGCAGTTCCCCACAAGCGCAGTATTTT. Translated: CASSSPQAQYF. The rearrangement links TRBV28 to TRBJ2-3; D ambiguous. There are 11 residues in the CDR3. Germline V CDR1 and CDR2: MDHEN, SYDVKM. V lost 4 bases, J lost 10 bases, and 9 bases lay in between.

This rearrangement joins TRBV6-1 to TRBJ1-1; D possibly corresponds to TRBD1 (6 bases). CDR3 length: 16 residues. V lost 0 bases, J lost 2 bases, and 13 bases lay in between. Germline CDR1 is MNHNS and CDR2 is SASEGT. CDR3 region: CASSEARDTLNTEAFF. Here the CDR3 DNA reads TGTGCCAGCAGTGAAGCCCGGGACACCCTAAACACTGAAGCTTTCTTT.

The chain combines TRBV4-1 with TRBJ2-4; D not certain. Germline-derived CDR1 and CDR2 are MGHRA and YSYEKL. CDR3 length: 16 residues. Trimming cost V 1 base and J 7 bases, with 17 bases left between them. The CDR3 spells CASSQASRTSVNIQYF. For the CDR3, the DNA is TGCGCCAGCAGCCAAGCGTCAAGAACCTCGGTTAACATTCAGTACTTC.

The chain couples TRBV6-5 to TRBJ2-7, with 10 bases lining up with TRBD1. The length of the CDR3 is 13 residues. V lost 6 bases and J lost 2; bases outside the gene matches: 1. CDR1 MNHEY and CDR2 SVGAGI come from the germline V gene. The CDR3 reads CASRGQGTYEQYV. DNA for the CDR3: TGTGCCAGCAGGGGACAGGGGACCTACGAGCAGTACGTC.

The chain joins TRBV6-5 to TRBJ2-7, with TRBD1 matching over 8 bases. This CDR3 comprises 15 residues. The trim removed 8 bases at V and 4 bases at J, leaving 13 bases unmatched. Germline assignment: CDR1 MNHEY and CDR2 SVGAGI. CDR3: CASAGQGTDQYEQYV. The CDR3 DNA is TGTGCCAGCGCCGGACAGGGTACCGACCAATACGAGCAGTACGTC.

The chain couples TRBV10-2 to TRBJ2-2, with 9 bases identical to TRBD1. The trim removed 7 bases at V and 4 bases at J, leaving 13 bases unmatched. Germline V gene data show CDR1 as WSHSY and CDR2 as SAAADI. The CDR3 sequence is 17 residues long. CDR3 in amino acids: CASTTGGFGLGTGELFF. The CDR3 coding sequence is TGCGCCAGCACGACAGGGGGGTTTGGGTTGGGCACCGGGGAGCTGTTTTTT.

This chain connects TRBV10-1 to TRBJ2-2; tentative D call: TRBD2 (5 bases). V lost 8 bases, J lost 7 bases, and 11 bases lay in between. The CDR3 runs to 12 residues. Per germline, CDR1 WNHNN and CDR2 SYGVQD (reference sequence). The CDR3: CASRDGNGELFF. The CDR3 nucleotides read TGCGCCAGCCGGGATGGTAACGGGGAGCTGTTTTTT.

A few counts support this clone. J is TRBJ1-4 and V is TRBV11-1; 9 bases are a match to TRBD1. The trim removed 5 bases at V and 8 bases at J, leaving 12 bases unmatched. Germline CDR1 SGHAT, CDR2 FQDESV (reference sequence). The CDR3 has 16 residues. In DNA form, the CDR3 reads TGTGCCAGCAGCACCGGGACAGGGATCTTTGGAGAAAAACTGTTTTTT. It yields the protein CASSTGTGIFGEKLFF.

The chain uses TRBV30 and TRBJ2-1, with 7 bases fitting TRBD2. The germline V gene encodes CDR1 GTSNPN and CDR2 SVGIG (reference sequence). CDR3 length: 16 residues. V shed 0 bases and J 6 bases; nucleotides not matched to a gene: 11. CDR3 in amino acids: CAWSVLPGLTSNEQFF. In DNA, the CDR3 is TGTGCCTGGAGTGTACTCCCGGGACTAACCTCCAATGAGCAGTTCTTC.

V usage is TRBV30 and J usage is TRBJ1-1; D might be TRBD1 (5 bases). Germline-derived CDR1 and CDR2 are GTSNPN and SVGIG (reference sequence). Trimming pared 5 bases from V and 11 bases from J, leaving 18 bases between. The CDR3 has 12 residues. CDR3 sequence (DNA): TGTGCCTGGGCTTCTATCGGAACAGGCGCTTTCTTT. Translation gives CAWASIGTGAFF. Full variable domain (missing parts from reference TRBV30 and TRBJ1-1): SQTIHQWPATLVQPVGSPLSLECTVEGTSNPNLYWYRQAAGRGLQLLFYSVGIGQISSEVPQNLSASRPQDRQFILSSKKLLLSDSGFYLCAWASIGTGAFFGQGTRLTVV.

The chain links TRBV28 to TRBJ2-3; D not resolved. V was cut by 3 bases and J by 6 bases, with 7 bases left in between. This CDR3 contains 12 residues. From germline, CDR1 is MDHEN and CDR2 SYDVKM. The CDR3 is CASSFQTDTQYF. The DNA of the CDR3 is TGTGCCAGCAGTTTCCAAACTGATACGCAGTATTTT.

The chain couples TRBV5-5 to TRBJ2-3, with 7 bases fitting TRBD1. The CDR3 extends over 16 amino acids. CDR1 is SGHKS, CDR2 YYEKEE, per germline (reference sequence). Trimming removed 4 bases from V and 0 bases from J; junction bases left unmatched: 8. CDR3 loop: CASSRGQPPSTDTQYF. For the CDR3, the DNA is TGTGCCAGCAGCAGGGGACAGCCCCCAAGCACAGATACGCAGTATTTT.